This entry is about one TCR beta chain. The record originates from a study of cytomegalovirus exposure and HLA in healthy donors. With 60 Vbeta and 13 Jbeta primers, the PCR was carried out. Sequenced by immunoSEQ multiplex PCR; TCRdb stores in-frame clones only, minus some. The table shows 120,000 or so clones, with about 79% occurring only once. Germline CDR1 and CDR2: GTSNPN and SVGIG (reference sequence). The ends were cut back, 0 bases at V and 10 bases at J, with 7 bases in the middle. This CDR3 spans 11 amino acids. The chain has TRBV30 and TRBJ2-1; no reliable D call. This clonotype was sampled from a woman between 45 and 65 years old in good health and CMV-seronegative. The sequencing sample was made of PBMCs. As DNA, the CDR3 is TGTGCCTGGAGTGTAACGCGAGAGCAGTTCTTC. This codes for CAWSVTREQFF.